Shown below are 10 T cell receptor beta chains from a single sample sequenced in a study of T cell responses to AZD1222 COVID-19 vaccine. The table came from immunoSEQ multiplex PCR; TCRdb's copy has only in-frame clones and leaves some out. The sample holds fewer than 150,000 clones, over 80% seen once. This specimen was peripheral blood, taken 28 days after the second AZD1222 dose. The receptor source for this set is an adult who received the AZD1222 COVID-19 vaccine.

The CDR3 DNA is TGTGCCACCAGTGAGCAGTTTTCGGATGGCTACACCTTC. As protein: CATSEQFSDGYTF. V is TRBV24-1 and J is TRBJ1-2; the D is unclear. Germline V gives CDR1 KGHDR, CDR2 SFDVKD. The V end lost 4 bases, the J end lost 6 bases, and 11 bases lay between the germline ends. The CDR3 has 13 residues.

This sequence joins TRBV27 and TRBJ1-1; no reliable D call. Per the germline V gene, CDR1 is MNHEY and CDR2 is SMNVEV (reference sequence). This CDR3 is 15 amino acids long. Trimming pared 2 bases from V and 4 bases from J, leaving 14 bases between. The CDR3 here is CASSLRPQQITEAFF. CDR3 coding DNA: TGTGCCAGCAGTTTACGGCCCCAACAGATCACTGAAGCTTTCTTT.

CDR3 nucleotide sequence: TGTGCCAGCAGCCAGACTAGCGGGGATCCTGAGCAGTTCTTC. This sequence encodes CASSQTSGDPEQFF. The genes are TRBV3-1 (or the pseudogene TRBV3-2) and TRBJ2-1, with 11 bases fitting TRBD2. With 3 bases clipped from V and 9 bases from J, the junction kept 4 bases outside the gene matches. The germline V gene has CDR1 LGHDT and CDR2 YNNKEL (reference sequence). CDR3 length equals 14 residues.

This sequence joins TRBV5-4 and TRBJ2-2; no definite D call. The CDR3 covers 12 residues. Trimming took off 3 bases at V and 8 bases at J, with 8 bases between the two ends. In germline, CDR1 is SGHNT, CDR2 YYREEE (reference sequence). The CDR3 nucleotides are TGTGCCAGCAGCTGGGCATCAGGGGAGCTGTTTTTT. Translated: CASSWASGELFF.

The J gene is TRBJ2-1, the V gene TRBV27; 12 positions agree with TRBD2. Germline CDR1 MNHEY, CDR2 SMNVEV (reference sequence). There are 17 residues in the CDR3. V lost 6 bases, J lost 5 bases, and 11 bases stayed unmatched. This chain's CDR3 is CASSLPLAGGLHNEQFF. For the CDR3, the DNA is TGTGCCAGCAGCCTACCTCTAGCGGGGGGGCTCCACAATGAGCAGTTCTTC.

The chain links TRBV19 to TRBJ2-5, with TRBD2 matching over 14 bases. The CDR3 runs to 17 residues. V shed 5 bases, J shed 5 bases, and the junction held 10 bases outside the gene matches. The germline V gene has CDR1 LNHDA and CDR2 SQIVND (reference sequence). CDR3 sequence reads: CASSGTGTSGGWETQYF. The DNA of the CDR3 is TGTGCCAGTAGTGGGACCGGGACTAGCGGGGGATGGGAGACCCAGTACTTC.

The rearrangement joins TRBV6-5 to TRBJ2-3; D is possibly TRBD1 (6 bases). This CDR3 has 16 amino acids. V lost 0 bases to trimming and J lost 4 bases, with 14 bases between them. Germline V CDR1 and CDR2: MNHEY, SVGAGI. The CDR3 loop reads CASSYSSRGVADTQYF. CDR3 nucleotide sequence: TGTGCCAGCAGTTACTCGTCCAGGGGAGTCGCAGATACGCAGTATTTT.

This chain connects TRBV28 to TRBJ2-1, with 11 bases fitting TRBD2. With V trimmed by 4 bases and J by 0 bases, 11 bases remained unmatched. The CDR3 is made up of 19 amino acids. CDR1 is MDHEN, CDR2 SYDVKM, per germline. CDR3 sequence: CASSSAASGGPLSYNEQFF. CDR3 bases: TGTGCCAGCAGTTCCGCGGCTAGCGGGGGGCCCCTCTCCTACAATGAGCAGTTCTTC.

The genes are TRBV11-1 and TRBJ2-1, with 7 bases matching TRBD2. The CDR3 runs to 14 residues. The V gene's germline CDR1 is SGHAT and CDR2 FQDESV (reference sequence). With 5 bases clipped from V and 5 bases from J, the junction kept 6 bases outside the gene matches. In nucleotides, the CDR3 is TGTGCCAGCAGCCCCCCGACTAGCAACAATGAGCAGTTCTTC. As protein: CASSPPTSNNEQFF.

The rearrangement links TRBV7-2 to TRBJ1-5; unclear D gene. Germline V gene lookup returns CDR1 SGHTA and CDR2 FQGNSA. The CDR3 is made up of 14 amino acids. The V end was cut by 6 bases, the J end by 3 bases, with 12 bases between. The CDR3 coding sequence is TGTGCCAGCAGTTACAACGACCCCAATCAGCCCCAGCATTTT. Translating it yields CASSYNDPNQPQHF.